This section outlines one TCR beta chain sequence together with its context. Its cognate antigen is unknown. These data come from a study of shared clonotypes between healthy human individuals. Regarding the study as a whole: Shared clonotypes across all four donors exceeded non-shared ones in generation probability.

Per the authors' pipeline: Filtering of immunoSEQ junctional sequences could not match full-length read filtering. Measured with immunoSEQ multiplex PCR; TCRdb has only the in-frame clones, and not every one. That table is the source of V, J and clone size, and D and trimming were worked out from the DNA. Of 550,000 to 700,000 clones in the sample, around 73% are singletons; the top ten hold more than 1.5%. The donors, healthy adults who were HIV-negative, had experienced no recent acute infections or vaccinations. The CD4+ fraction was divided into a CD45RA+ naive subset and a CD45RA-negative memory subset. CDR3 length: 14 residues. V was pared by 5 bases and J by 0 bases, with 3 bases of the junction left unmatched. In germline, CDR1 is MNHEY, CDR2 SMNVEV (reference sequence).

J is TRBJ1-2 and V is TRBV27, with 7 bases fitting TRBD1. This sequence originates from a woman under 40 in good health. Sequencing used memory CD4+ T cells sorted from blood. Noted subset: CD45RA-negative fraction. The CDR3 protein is CASSKGQSNYGYTF. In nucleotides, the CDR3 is TGTGCCAGCAGTAAGGGACAGTCTAACTATGGCTACACCTTC.